These 14 T cell receptor beta chains originate from one sample sequenced in a study of shared clonotypes between healthy human individuals. TCRdb keeps only in-frame clones here, not all; method: immunoSEQ multiplex PCR. Of about 2.4 million clones in the sample, approximately 94% were seen once. The sequenced sample was naive CD4+ T cells from PBMCs. Subset denoted: CD45RA+ positively selected. Receptors were obtained from a man younger than 35 in good health. Some clones in this sample may be carry-over from other donors' samples.

CDR3 in amino acids: CASSATQDLYEQYF. The CDR3 coding sequence is TGTGCCAGCTCCGCCACACAAGACCTCTACGAGCAGTACTTC. This chain connects TRBV18 to TRBJ2-7, with D uncertain. The CDR3 contains 14 residues. Looked up from germline, CDR1 is KGHSH and CDR2 is LQKENI. V was pared by 6 bases and J by 3 bases, with 15 bases between.

Written as DNA, the CDR3 is TGTGCCAGCAGTGCGGCCAGGGGGGTTATCGAGCAGTACTTC. The encoded protein is CASSAARGVIEQYF. The V gene is TRBV6-1, the J gene TRBJ2-7, with D maybe TRBD1 (7 bases). Germline CDR1 MNHNS, CDR2 SASEGT. Trimming left V 4 bases short and J 6 bases short, with 16 bases between. This CDR3 is 14 amino acids long.

The chain employs TRBV18 and TRBJ2-4; D is perhaps TRBD1 or TRBD2 (5 bases each). The CDR3 is made up of 12 amino acids. The V gene's germline CDR1 is KGHSH and CDR2 LQKENI. Trimming took off 3 bases at V and 9 bases at J, with 9 bases between the two ends. DNA of the CDR3: TGTGCCAGCTCACCCGATGGGGGCATTCAGTACTTC. The encoded protein is CASSPDGGIQYF.

Only a few counts were recorded for this clone. The chain combines TRBV9 with TRBJ1-1; perhaps TRBD1 as D (6 bases). The V end was cut by 3 bases, the J end by 7 bases, with 19 bases between. CDR3 length: 15 residues. Per the germline V gene, CDR1 is SGDLS and CDR2 is YYNGEE. The CDR3 DNA sequence: TGTGCCAGCAGCGGAGGTGCTTGGGGGGCTGATGAAGCTTTCTTT. Amino acid sequence: CASSGGAWGADEAFF.

This clone turned up a few times. V usage is TRBV2 and J usage is TRBJ1-5; D perhaps matches TRBD1 (6 bases). V was trimmed by 4 bases and J by 4 bases, leaving 14 bases between them. Germline values: CDR1 SNHLY, CDR2 FYNNEI. The CDR3 totals 15 residues. Here the CDR3 reads CASSVEQGGNQPQHF. CDR3 DNA sequence: TGTGCCAGCAGTGTGGAACAGGGAGGAAATCAGCCCCAGCATTTT. Full variable domain (missing parts from reference TRBV2 and TRBJ1-5): EPEVTQTPSHQVTQMGQEVILRCVPISNHLYFYWYRQILGQKVEFLVSFYNNEISEKSEIFDDQFSVERPDGSNFTLKIRSTKLEDSAMYFCASSVEQGGNQPQHFGDGTRLSIL.

This chain connects TRBV9 to TRBJ2-2; D is unclear. Trimming removed 3 bases at V and 6 bases at J, with 6 bases between. Germline assignment: CDR1 SGDLS and CDR2 YYNGEE. The CDR3 runs 12 residues. Here the CDR3 reads CASSAEAGELFF. CDR3 DNA: TGTGCCAGCAGCGCAGAGGCCGGGGAGCTGTTTTTT.

Concerning this clone itself: Other DNA sequences of this sample code for an identical CDR3. This sequence joins TRBV27 and TRBJ2-7; D unresolved. The CDR3 runs to 13 residues. In germline, CDR1 is MNHEY, CDR2 SMNVEV (reference sequence). Trimming took 3 bases from V and 2 from J, leaving 8 bases between them. CDR3 coding DNA: TGTGCCAGCAGTTTTGGGTCACCCTACGAGCAGTACTTC. Translated, it gives CASSFGSPYEQYF.

The chain carries TRBV30 and TRBJ2-5; TRBD1 matches 7 bases. The DNA end is a closer match to TRBJ2-7, so the J assignment may be wrong. CDR3 size: 13 residues. CDR1 and CDR2 from the germline V gene are GTSNPN and SVGIG (reference sequence). Written as DNA, the CDR3 is TGTGCCTGGAGGAGACAGGGACCCTACGAGCAGTACTTC. This sequence encodes CAWRRQGPYEQYF.

This chain links TRBV5-1 with TRBJ1-2; 7 bases match TRBD1. Germline loops: CDR1 SGHRS, CDR2 YFSETQ. The CDR3 spans 16 residues. Trimming took 4 bases from V and 5 from J; bases not matched to a gene: 14. CDR3 nucleotide sequence: TGCGCCAGCAGCCCGCTAACGGGACAGACCTATTATGGCTACACCTTC. Translating gives CASSPLTGQTYYGYTF.

The chain links TRBV9 to TRBJ2-5; D is uncertain. The CDR3 consists of 15 residues. V was pared by 0 bases and J by 4 bases, with 13 bases between. Germline CDR1 is SGDLS and CDR2 is YYNGEE. This chain's CDR3 is CASSVGGIRVETQYF. The DNA for the CDR3 is TGTGCCAGCAGCGTAGGTGGGATTAGGGTAGAGACCCAGTACTTC.

The chain couples TRBV9 to TRBJ2-1; D not certain. CDR3 length: 16 residues. CDR1 SGDLS and CDR2 YYNGEE come from the germline V gene. Trimming took off 5 bases at V and 5 bases at J, with 20 bases between the two ends. The CDR3 is CASSPPLGRLNNEQFF. The CDR3 DNA reads TGTGCCAGCAGTCCCCCGCTCGGACGCCTTAACAATGAGCAGTTCTTC.

This sequence joins TRBV6-5 and TRBJ1-1; D is possibly TRBD1 (5 bases). Germline CDR1 is MNHEY and CDR2 is SVGAGI. The CDR3 has 12 amino acids. Trimming took off 7 bases at V and 3 bases at J, with 9 bases between the two ends. CDR3 residues: CASKTVYTEAFF. CDR3 in DNA: TGTGCCAGCAAGACAGTGTACACTGAAGCTTTCTTT.

This clone appeared once. The chain is built from TRBV6-1 and TRBJ1-5; 9 nucleotides line up with TRBD1. Germline V gene data show CDR1 as MNHNS and CDR2 as SASEGT. This CDR3 is 13 amino acids long. With 3 bases clipped from V and 12 bases from J, the junction kept 6 bases outside the gene matches. The CDR3 sequence is CASSELTGGLQHF. The CDR3 bases are TGTGCCAGCAGTGAGTTGACAGGGGGGCTCCAGCATTTT.

In its sample, this clone was seen once. The chain recombines TRBV30 with TRBJ1-2; unclear D gene. The germline V and J ends were trimmed by 3 bases and 8 bases, with 4 bases remaining between them. Germline-derived CDR1 and CDR2 are GTSNPN and SVGIG (reference sequence). The CDR3 is made up of 9 amino acids. The CDR3 DNA follows: TGTGCCTGGAGGTACGGCTACACCTTC. This encodes CAWRYGYTF.